Listed here are 21 T cell receptor beta chains from one sample, sequenced in a study of shared clonotypes between healthy human individuals. Using immunoSEQ multiplex PCR, the repertoire was profiled, and TCRdb retains in-frame clones only, with some absent. The sample contains millions of clones, approximately 93% of which appear only once. Sequencing was performed on naive CD4+ T cells from PBMCs. Subset denoted: CD45RA+ positively selected. All receptors come from a man aged 18 to 29 in good health. Some clones in this sample may be carry-over from other donors' samples.

V and J are TRBV5-1 and TRBJ2-7; no firm D call. The CDR3 has 15 amino acids. V was clipped by 4 bases and J by 3 bases, with 17 bases between them. Looked up from germline, CDR1 is SGHRS and CDR2 is YFSETQ. This CDR3 is CASSLEEMNFYEQYF. CDR3 sequence (DNA): TGCGCCAGCAGCCTCGAGGAAATGAACTTCTACGAGCAGTACTTC.

This rearrangement joins TRBV5-1 to TRBJ1-2, with 9 bases aligning to TRBD1. The CDR3 loop spans 15 amino acids. Germline CDR1 reads SGHRS; CDR2 reads YFSETQ. With V trimmed by 2 bases and J by 0 bases, 2 bases remained unmatched. CDR3 amino acids: CASSLTGGPNYGYTF. The CDR3 DNA reads TGCGCCAGCAGCTTAACAGGGGGCCCTAACTATGGCTACACCTTC.

The chain is built from TRBV6-5 and TRBJ2-1; 7 bases match TRBD1. The CDR3 runs 15 residues. Looked up from germline, CDR1 is MNHEY and CDR2 is SVGAGI. V dropped 7 bases and J dropped 4; count of bases not matched to a gene: 10. CDR3 sequence: CASTRQGPAYNEQFF. CDR3 DNA: TGTGCCAGCACTAGACAGGGCCCAGCTTACAATGAGCAGTTCTTC.

This chain joins TRBV6-1 and TRBJ2-3, with 9 bases aligning to TRBD2. Unmatched junction bases numbered 8, after V lost 11 bases and J lost 5 bases. CDR3 length: 13 amino acids. Germline V gene lookup returns CDR1 MNHNS and CDR2 SASEGT. CDR3 coding DNA: TGTGCCCTAAGAGCGGGAGGAAGAGATACGCAGTATTTT. Its translation is CALRAGGRDTQYF.

V gene TRBV2 combines with J gene TRBJ1-2; a possible D gene is TRBD1 (6 bases). This CDR3 comprises 15 residues. CDR1 SNHLY and CDR2 FYNNEI come from the germline V gene. Trimming cost V 4 bases and J 2 bases, with 14 bases left between them. CDR3 loop: CASSVTGRMNYGYTF. CDR3 coding DNA: TGTGCCAGCAGTGTGACAGGCAGGATGAACTATGGCTACACCTTC. The complete variable domain, with remaining parts taken from reference TRBV2 and TRBJ1-2, reads EPEVTQTPSHQVTQMGQEVILRCVPISNHLYFYWYRQILGQKVEFLVSFYNNEISEKSEIFDDQFSVERPDGSNFTLKIRSTKLEDSAMYFCASSVTGRMNYGYTFGSGTRLTVV.

About this clone: This specimen includes other DNA sequences encoding the same CDR3. The CDR3 reads CASSTNQPQHF. The CDR3 nucleotides are TGTGCCAGCAGTACGAATCAGCCCCAGCATTTT. This sequence joins TRBV28 and TRBJ1-5; D not resolved. The CDR3 is made up of 11 amino acids. V lost 5 bases, J lost 4 bases, and 3 bases lay in between. Germline CDR1 reads MDHEN; CDR2 reads SYDVKM.

The chain employs TRBV18 and TRBJ2-5; 10 positions agree with TRBD2. This CDR3 contains 16 residues. V shed 3 bases, J shed 6 bases, and the junction held 10 bases outside the gene matches. Germline lookup yields CDR1 KGHSH and CDR2 LQKENI. The CDR3 DNA follows: TGTGCCAGCTCACCCCTAACTAGCGGGAAGACCAAGACCCAGTACTTC. Protein: CASSPLTSGKTKTQYF.

The chain uses TRBV28 and TRBJ2-7, with 9 bases matching TRBD1. From germline, CDR1 is MDHEN and CDR2 SYDVKM. The CDR3 has 16 residues. J was trimmed by 3 bases and V by 4 bases; bases with no gene match: 10. The CDR3 region is CASSSWTGDSRYEQYF. CDR3 bases: TGTGCCAGCAGTTCGTGGACAGGGGACAGTCGCTACGAGCAGTACTTC.

This clone has only one observation. The genes are TRBV28 and TRBJ2-7; D gene ambiguous. The V gene lost 3 bases and the J gene lost 2 bases, with 8 bases spanning the gap. The CDR3 runs 13 residues. CDR1 is MDHEN, CDR2 SYDVKM, per germline. The CDR3 bases are TGTGCCAGCAGTTTTGCCGTACCCTACGAGCAGTACTTC. It encodes CASSFAVPYEQYF.

Here the CDR3 reads CASTQALARSYNEQFF. DNA of the CDR3: TGTGCCAGCACCCAAGCCCTCGCAAGGTCCTACAATGAGCAGTTCTTC. The chain employs TRBV28 and TRBJ2-1; no clear D gene. CDR1 is MDHEN, CDR2 SYDVKM, per germline. The V end lost 7 bases, the J end lost 1 base, and 17 bases lay between the germline ends. The CDR3 is 16 residues long. Variable domain in full (rest from reference TRBV28 and TRBJ2-1): DVKVTQSSRYLVKRTGEKVFLECVQDMDHENMFWYRQDPGLGLRLIYFSYDVKMKEKGDIPEGYSVSREKKERFSLILESASTNQTSMYLCASTQALARSYNEQFFGPGTRLTVL.

About this clone itself: Mismatch with germline at one junction end may stem from a read error. The V gene is TRBV29-1, the J gene TRBJ2-5; D is perhaps TRBD1 (6 bases). The J call may be faulty, since TRBJ2-7 better matches the DNA end. The germline V gene encodes CDR1 SQVTM and CDR2 ANQGSEA. The CDR3 covers 13 residues. CDR3 residues: CSVRKQGSSEQYF. The CDR3 DNA follows: TGCAGCGTTCGGAAACAGGGTTCCTCCGAGCAGTACTTC.

The table lists this clone with a count of one. The V gene is TRBV28, the J gene TRBJ1-2, with D hard to call. Germline assignment: CDR1 MDHEN and CDR2 SYDVKM. V gave up 5 bases and J gave up 4 bases, with 11 bases separating them. CDR3 length equals 13 residues. The CDR3 sequence is CASSSIGIYGYTF. The DNA for the CDR3 is TGTGCCAGCAGTAGCATTGGAATCTATGGCTACACCTTC.

V is TRBV7-9 and J is TRBJ1-1; D gene uncertain. In germline, CDR1 is SEHNR, CDR2 FQNEAQ (reference sequence). V was trimmed by 6 bases and J by 3 bases, leaving 11 bases between them. This CDR3 region has 13 residues. CDR3 in amino acids: CASSRGSHTEAFF. The CDR3 DNA sequence: TGTGCCAGCAGTCGCGGGTCACACACTGAAGCTTTCTTT.

This chain uses TRBV7-6 with TRBJ2-5; 11 bases map to TRBD1. The length of the CDR3 is 15 residues. Germline V gene sequence: CDR1 SGHVS, CDR2 FNYEAQ. Losses at the gene ends were 5 bases for V and 11 bases for J; bases not matched to a gene: 13. The CDR3 coding sequence is TGTGCCAGCAGCCGCGGCGGGACAGGGGGAGGTATGCAGTACTTC. This encodes CASSRGGTGGGMQYF.

The chain joins TRBV6-5 to TRBJ1-5; D might be TRBD1 (6 bases). The length of the CDR3 is 13 residues. The V end lost 4 bases, the J end lost 4 bases, and 8 bases lay between the germline ends. Germline CDR1 is MNHEY and CDR2 is SVGAGI. The CDR3 DNA reads as TGTGCCAGCAGTTTCGACAGGAATCAGCCCCAGCATTTT. Its protein is CASSFDRNQPQHF.

The genes are TRBV6-4 and TRBJ2-7; 7 positions match TRBD2. Trimming took 3 bases from V and 2 from J; bases not matched to a gene: 7. The CDR3 has 15 residues. The germline V gene encodes CDR1 MRHNA and CDR2 SNTAGT. The CDR3 spells CASSEKLAAPYEQYF. DNA of the CDR3: TGTGCCAGCAGTGAAAAGCTAGCGGCCCCCTACGAGCAGTACTTC.

This chain joins TRBV7-9 and TRBJ2-1, with a possible D match to TRBD2 (5 bases). The CDR3 extends over 16 amino acids. From germline, CDR1 is SEHNR and CDR2 FQNEAQ (reference sequence). V lost 1 base and J 8 bases, leaving 18 bases between the germline ends. The CDR3 spells CASSLELGVIVHEQFF. CDR3 nucleotide sequence: TGTGCCAGCAGCTTAGAACTGGGAGTAATAGTCCATGAGCAGTTCTTC.

The rearrangement links TRBV29-1 to TRBJ2-6, with 10 bases matching TRBD1. Germline loops: CDR1 SQVTM, CDR2 ANQGSEA. This CDR3 is built from 14 residues. V was pared by 6 bases and J by 4 bases, with 3 bases of the junction left unmatched. This CDR3 is CSVGTGAGANVLTF. The CDR3, as DNA: TGCAGCGTCGGGACAGGGGCCGGGGCCAACGTCCTGACTTTC.

The chain has TRBV27 and TRBJ1-1, with a possible D match to TRBD1 (5 bases). The CDR3 extends over 13 amino acids. The germline V gene has CDR1 MNHEY and CDR2 SMNVEV (reference sequence). The germline V and J ends were trimmed by 5 bases and 3 bases, with 10 bases remaining between them. Here the CDR3 reads CASSLGTDTEAFF. The CDR3 nucleotides are TGTGCCAGCAGTCTCGGGACGGACACTGAAGCTTTCTTT.

The genes are TRBV4-2 and TRBJ1-6; 7 bases agree with TRBD1. J gave up 7 bases and V 0 bases, and 9 bases lay outside the gene matches. The CDR3 runs 17 residues. Germline V gene data show CDR1 as LGHNA and CDR2 as YNFKEQ. The CDR3 is CASSQDSLQGWNSPLHF. The CDR3 DNA reads as TGTGCCAGCAGCCAAGATAGTTTACAGGGGTGGAATTCACCCCTCCACTTT.

In regard to this clone: Other DNA variants within this sample encode the same CDR3. The V and J genes are TRBV6-5 and TRBJ2-7; D might be TRBD2 (5 bases). The CDR3 spans 15 residues. CDR1 and CDR2 from the germline V gene are MNHEY and SVGAGI. V was shortened by 0 bases and J by 0 bases, with 9 bases between the two germline ends. This chain's CDR3 is CASSYSPGNSYEQYF. The CDR3 DNA reads TGTGCCAGCAGTTACTCCCCCGGGAACTCCTACGAGCAGTACTTC.